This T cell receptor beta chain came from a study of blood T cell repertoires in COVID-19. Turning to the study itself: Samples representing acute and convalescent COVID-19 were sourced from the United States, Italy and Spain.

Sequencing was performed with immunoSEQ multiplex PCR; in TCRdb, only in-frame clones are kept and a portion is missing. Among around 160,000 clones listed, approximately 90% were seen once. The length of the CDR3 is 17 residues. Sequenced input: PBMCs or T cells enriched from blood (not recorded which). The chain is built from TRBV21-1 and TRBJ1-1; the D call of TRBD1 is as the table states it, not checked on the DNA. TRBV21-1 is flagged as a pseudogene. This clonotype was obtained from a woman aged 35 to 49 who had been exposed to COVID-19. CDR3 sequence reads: CASSKDGGALGNTEAFF. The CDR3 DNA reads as TGTGCCAGCAGCAAAGATGGTGGGGCTTTGGGGAACACTGAAGCTTTCTTT.